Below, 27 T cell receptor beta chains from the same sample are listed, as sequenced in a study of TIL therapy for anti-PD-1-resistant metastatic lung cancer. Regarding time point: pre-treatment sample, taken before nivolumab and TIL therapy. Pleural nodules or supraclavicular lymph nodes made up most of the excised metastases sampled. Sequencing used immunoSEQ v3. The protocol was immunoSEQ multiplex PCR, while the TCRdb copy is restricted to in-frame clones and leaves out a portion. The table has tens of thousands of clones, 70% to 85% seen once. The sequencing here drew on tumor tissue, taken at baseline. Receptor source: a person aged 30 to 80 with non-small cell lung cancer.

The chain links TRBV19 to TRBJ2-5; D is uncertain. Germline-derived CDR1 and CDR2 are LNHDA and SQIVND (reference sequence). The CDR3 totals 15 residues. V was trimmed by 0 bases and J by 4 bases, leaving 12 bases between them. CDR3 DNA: TGTGCCAGTAGTATAGAAGGTCAAAGGCGAGAGACCCAGTACTTC. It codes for CASSIEGQRRETQYF.

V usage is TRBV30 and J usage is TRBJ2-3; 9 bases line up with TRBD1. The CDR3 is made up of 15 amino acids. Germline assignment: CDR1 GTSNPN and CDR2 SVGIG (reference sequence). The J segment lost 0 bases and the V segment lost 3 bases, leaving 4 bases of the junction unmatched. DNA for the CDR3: TGTGCCTGGAGCCGACAGGGGGGAAGCACAGATACGCAGTATTTT. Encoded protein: CAWSRQGGSTDTQYF. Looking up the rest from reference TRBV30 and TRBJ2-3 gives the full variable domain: SQTIHQWPATLVQPVGSPLSLECTVEGTSNPNLYWYRQAAGRGLQLLFYSVGIGQISSEVPQNLSASRPQDRQFILSSKKLLLSDSGFYLCAWSRQGGSTDTQYFGPGTRLTVL.

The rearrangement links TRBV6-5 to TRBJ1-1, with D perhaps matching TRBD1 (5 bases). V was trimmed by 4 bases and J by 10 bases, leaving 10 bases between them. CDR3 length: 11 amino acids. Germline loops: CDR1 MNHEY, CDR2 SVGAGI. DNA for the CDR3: TGTGCCAGCAGTTCCCGGAGGGGAGCTTTCTTT. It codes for CASSSRRGAFF.

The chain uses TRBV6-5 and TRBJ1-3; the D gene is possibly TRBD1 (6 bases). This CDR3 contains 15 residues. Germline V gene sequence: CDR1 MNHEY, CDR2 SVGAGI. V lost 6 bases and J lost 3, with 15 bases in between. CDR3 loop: CASRRGGPSGNTIYF. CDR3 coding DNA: TGTGCCAGCAGACGGGGGGGCCCCAGTGGAAACACCATATATTTT.

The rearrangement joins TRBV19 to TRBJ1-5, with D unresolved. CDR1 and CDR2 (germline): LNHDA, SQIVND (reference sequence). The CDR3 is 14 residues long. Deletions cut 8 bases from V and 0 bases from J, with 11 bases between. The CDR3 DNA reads TGTGCCAGTGTTCGGGGATCTAGCAATCAGCCCCAGCATTTT. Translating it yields CASVRGSSNQPQHF.

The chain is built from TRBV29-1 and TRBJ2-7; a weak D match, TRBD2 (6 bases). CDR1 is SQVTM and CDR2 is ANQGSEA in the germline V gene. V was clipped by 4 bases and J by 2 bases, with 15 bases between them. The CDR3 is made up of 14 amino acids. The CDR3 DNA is TGCAGCGTTGGAATCGGAGGGAGCACCTACGAGCAGTACTTC. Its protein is CSVGIGGSTYEQYF.

The CDR3 region has the DNA TGTGCCAGCAGCTTAACGGGACAGCCCTCTGGAAACACCATATATTTT. Its protein is CASSLTGQPSGNTIYF. The chain employs TRBV9 and TRBJ1-3, with 7 positions matching TRBD1. Germline CDR1 and CDR2: SGDLS and YYNGEE. The CDR3 loop spans 16 amino acids. After removal of 4 bases from V and 0 bases from J, the junction contained 7 bases not matched to a gene. Variable domain in full (rest from reference TRBV9 and TRBJ1-3): DSGVTQTPKHLITATGQRVTLRCSPRSGDLSVYWYQQSLDQGLQFLIQYYNGEERAKGNILERFSAQQFPDLHSELNLSSLELGDSALYFCASSLTGQPSGNTIYFGEGSWLTVV.

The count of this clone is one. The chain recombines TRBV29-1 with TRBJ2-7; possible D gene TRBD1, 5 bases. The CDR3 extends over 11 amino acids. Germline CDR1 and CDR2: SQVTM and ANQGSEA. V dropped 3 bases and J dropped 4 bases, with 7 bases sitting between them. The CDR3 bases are TGCAGCGTTGATCAGGGTTACGAGCAGTACTTC. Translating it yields CSVDQGYEQYF.

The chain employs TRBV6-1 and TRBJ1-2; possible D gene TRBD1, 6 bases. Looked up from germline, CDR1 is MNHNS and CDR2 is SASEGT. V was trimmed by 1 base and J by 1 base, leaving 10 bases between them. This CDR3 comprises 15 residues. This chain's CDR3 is CASSEEGGFNYGYTF. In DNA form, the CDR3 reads TGTGCCAGCAGTGAAGAGGGGGGCTTTAACTATGGCTACACCTTC.

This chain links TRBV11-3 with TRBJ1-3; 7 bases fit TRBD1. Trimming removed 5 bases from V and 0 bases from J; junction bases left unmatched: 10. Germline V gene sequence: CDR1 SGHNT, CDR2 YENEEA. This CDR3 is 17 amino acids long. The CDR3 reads CASSQQRGTVSGNTIYF. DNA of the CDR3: TGTGCCAGCAGCCAACAAAGAGGGACAGTCTCTGGAAACACCATATATTTT.

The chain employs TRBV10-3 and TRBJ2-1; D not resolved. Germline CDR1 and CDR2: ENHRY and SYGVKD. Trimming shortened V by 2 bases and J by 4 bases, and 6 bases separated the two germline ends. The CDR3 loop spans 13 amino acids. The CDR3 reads CAISEVQYNEQFF. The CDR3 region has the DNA TGTGCCATCAGTGAGGTCCAGTACAATGAGCAGTTCTTC.

In DNA, the CDR3 is TGCGCCAGCAGCCGACTTGACACCGGGGAGCTGTTTTTT. Encoded protein: CASSRLDTGELFF. The chain links TRBV5-1 to TRBJ2-2; D is ambiguous. The CDR3 is made up of 13 amino acids. Deletions cut 4 bases from V and 3 bases from J, with 7 bases between. Germline loops: CDR1 SGHRS, CDR2 YFSETQ.

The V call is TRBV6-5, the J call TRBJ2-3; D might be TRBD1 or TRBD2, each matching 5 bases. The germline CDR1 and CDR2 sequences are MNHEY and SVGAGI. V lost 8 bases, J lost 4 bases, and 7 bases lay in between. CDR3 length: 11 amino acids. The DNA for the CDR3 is TGTGCCAGCTTGGGGGCAGATACGCAGTATTTT. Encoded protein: CASLGADTQYF.

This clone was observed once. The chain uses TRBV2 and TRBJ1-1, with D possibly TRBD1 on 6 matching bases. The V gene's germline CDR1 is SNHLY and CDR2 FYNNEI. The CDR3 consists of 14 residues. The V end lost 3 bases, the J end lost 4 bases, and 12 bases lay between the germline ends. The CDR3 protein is CASSEREGGTEAFF. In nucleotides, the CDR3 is TGTGCCAGCAGTGAGAGGGAAGGGGGCACTGAAGCTTTCTTT.

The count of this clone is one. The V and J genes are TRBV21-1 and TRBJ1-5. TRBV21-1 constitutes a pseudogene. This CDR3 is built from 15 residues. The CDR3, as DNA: TGTGCCAGCAGCAAAATGGTGGGGAGACATCGTCCCCAGCATTTT. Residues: CASSKMVGRHRPQHF.

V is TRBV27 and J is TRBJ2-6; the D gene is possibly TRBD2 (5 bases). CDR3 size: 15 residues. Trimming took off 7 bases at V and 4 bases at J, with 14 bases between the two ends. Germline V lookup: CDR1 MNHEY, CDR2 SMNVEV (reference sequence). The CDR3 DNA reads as TGTGCCAGCAAACCATCCGCGGGCGGGGCCAACGTCCTGACTTTC. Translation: CASKPSAGGANVLTF.

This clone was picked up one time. The CDR3, as DNA: TGTGCCAGTAGCTCAGGGCGGCAATCTGGAAACACCATATATTTT. This sequence encodes CASSSGRQSGNTIYF. This chain joins TRBV19 and TRBJ1-3; possible D gene TRBD1, 5 bases. The V and J ends lost 6 bases and 1 base respectively, with 13 bases between them. Germline CDR1 reads LNHDA; CDR2 reads SQIVND (reference sequence). The CDR3 is made up of 15 amino acids.

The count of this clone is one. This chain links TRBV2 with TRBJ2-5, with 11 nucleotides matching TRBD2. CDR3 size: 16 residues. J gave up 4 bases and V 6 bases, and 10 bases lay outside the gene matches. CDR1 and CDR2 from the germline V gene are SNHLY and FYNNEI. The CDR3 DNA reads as TGTGCCAGCAGGAGGCTAGCGGGAGGTGGGGGAGAGACCCAGTACTTC. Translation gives CASRRLAGGGGETQYF.

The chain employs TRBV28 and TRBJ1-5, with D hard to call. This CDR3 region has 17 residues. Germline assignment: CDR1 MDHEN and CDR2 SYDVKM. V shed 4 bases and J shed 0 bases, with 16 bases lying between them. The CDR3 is CASSSHWGDYSNQPQHF. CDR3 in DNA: TGTGCCAGCAGTTCCCACTGGGGAGATTATAGCAATCAGCCCCAGCATTTT.

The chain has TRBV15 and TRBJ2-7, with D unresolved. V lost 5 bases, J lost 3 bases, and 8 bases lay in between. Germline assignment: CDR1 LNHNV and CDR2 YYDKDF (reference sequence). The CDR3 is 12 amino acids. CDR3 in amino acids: CATSGTGYEQYF. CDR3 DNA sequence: TGTGCCACCAGCGGCACGGGCTACGAGCAGTACTTC.

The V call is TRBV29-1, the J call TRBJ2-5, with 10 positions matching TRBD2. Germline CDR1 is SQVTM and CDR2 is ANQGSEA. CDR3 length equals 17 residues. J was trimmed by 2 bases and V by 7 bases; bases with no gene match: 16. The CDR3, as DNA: TGCAGCGCCGGGGCGGGAGGCGGACTAGCGGAACAAGAGACCCAGTACTTC. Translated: CSAGAGGGLAEQETQYF.

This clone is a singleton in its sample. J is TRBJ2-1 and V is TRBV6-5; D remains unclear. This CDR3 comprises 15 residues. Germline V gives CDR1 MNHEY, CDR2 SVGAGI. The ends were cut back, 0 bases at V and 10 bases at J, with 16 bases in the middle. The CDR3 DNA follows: TGTGCCAGCAGTTACTCGATGGTTCCAGGAACCGAGCAGTTCTTC. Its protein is CASSYSMVPGTEQFF.

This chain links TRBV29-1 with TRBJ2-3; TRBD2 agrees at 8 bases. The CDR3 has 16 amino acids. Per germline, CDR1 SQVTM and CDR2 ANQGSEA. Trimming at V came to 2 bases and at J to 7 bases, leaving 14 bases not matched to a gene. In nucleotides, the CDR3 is TGCAGCGTTGAACGAACGGCGGGGGGCTGGACAAATACGCAGTATTTT. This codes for CSVERTAGGWTNTQYF.

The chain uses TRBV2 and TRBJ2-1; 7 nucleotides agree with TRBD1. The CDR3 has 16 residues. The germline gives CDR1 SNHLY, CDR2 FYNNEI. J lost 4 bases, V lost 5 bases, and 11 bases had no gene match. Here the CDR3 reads CASSLTWDSRYNEQFF. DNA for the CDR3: TGTGCCAGCAGTCTAACCTGGGACAGCCGTTACAATGAGCAGTTCTTC.

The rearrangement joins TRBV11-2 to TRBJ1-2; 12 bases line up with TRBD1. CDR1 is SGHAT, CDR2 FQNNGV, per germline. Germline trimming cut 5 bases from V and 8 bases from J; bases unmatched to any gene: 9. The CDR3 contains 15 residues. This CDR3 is CASSLGGQGARGYTF. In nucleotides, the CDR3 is TGTGCCAGCAGCCTGGGGGGACAGGGGGCAAGAGGCTACACCTTC.

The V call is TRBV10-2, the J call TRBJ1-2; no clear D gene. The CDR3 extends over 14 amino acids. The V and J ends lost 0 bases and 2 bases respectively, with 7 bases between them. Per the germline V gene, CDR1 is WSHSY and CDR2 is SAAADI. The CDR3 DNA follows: TGCGCCAGCAGTGAGTCAGGGAGGAACTATGGCTACACCTTC. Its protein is CASSESGRNYGYTF.

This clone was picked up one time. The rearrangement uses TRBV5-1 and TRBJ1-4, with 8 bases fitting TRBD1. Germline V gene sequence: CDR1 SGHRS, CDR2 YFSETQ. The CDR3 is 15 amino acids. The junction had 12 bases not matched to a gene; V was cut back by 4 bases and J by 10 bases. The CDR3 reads CASSPITTGEGKLFF. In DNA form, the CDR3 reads TGCGCCAGCAGCCCGATAACGACAGGGGAAGGAAAACTGTTTTTT.